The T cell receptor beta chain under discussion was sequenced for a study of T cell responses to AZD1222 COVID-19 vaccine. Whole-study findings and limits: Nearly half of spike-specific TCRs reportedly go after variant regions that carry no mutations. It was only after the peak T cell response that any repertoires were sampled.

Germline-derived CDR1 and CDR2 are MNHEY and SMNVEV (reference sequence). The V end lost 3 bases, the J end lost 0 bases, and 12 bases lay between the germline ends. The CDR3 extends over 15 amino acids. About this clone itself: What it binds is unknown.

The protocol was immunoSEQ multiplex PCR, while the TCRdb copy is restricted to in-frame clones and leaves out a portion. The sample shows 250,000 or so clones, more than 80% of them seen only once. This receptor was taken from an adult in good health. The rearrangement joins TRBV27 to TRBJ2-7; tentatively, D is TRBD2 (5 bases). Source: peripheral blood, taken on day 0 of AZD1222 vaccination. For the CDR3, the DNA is TGTGCCAGCAGTTTGTCAGCGGTCAGCTCCTACGAGCAGTACTTC. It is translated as CASSLSAVSSYEQYF.